A selection of T cell receptor beta chains follows, all from one sample in a study of cytomegalovirus exposure and HLA in healthy donors. The method was immunoSEQ multiplex PCR; TCRdb's version includes in-frame clones alone and lacks a portion of them. The sample includes about 110,000 clones, just over 75% of them seen just once. Sequencing was carried out using PBMCs. These receptors originate from a man in his forties in good health and CMV-seropositive. The CDR3 runs from the conserved cysteine through the conserved F or W. D genes are given only for firm matches. For some rows the clone size is stated as once, few or many, or as a class when expanded; others skip it.

TRBV9,TRBJ2-3,few,TRBD2,TGTGCCAGCAGCGTAGACCTCCTAGCGGGAACTACATCAGATACGCAGTATTTT,CASSVDLLAGTTSDTQYF
TRBV11-3,TRBJ2-7,NA,NA,TGTGCCAGCAGCTTAGGGGGCGGCCTCTCCTACGAGCAGTACTTC,CASSLGGGLSYEQYF
TRBV4-3,TRBJ1-1,NA,TRBD1,TGCGCCAGCAGCCAAACGACAGGGGGACGGACTGAAGCTTTCTTT,CASSQTTGGRTEAFF
TRBV5-4,TRBJ2-5,NA,TRBD2,TGTGCCAGCAGCTATAGCGGGTCCACGGAGACCCAGTACTTC,CASSYSGSTETQYF
TRBV14,TRBJ2-1,few,TRBD2,TGTGCCAGCAGCCCCCGGACTAGCGGGAGGGGATATGAGCAGTTCTTC,CASSPRTSGRGYEQFF
TRBV5-6,TRBJ1-6,NA,TRBD1,TGTGCCAGCAGCTCAGGGACAGGGACGAATTCACCCCTCCACTTT,CASSSGTGTNSPLHF
TRBV7-9,TRBJ2-7,NA,TRBD2,TGTGCCAGCAGCTCTCGGGGGGGCATCAACGAGCAGTACTTC,CASSSRGGINEQYF
TRBV4-1,TRBJ1-2,NA,TRBD1,TGCGCCAGCAGCAACCACGGGACAGGGGGGGATGGCTACACCTTC,CASSNHGTGGDGYTF
TRBV5-4,TRBJ2-6,few,TRBD2,TGTGCCAGCAGCCCTCACGGGACTAGCGGGAGAAAGATTGGGGCCAACGTCCTGACTTTC,CASSPHGTSGRKIGANVLTF
TRBV7-9,TRBJ2-5,NA,NA,TGTGCCAGCAGCCTAGGAGGCAGCCAAGAGACCCAGTACTTC,CASSLGGSQETQYF
TRBV10-3,TRBJ2-7,NA,NA,TGTGCCACCAATTCCAGGGGTTGGGACGAGCAGTACTTC,CATNSRGWDEQYF
TRBV28,TRBJ1-2,NA,TRBD1,TGTGCCAGCAGTTCCTCCGGGACAGGGGAGTATGGCTACACCTTC,CASSSSGTGEYGYTF
TRBV9,TRBJ2-1,NA,NA,TGTGCCAGCAGCCGAACGGGGGGACACCAAGCCTCCTACAATGAGCAGTTCTTC,CASSRTGGHQASYNEQFF
TRBV10-3,TRBJ2-5,NA,NA,TGTGCCATCAGTGATCGGGAGACCCAGTACTTC,CAISDRETQYF
TRBV15,TRBJ2-2,NA,TRBD1,TGTGCCACCAGCAGGGACAGGGGGCCTGCGAGGAACACCGGGGAGCTGTTTTTT,CATSRDRGPARNTGELFF
TRBV29-1,TRBJ1-1,NA,NA,TGCAGCGTTGACGGTGGGGCCATGGTCACTGAAGCTTTCTTT,CSVDGGAMVTEAFF
TRBV19,TRBJ2-1,NA,TRBD2,TGTGCCAGTAGTCGACTAGCGGGAGGCAAGGGGGAGCAGTTCTTC,CASSRLAGGKGEQFF
TRBV30,TRBJ1-6,NA,TRBD1,TGTGCCTGGACAACCGGGACAGGGGGCAGCTATAATTCACCCCTCCACTTT,CAWTTGTGGSYNSPLHF
TRBV4-2,TRBJ2-2,once,TRBD1,TGTGCCAGCAGCCAAACCGGGACAGGGAGGAACACCGGGGAGCTGTTTTTT,CASSQTGTGRNTGELFF
TRBV27,TRBJ1-5,few,NA,TGTGCCAGCAGTTCGTTGCAGGGAGGACGCAATCAGCCCCAGCATTTT,CASSSLQGGRNQPQHF
TRBV6-6,TRBJ2-7,NA,NA,TGTGCCAGCAGTTACGGGGCAGGGAATACCTACGAGCAGTACTTC,CASSYGAGNTYEQYF
TRBV15,TRBJ1-2,NA,NA,TGTGCCACCAGCAGAGATCGAGCGAACTATGGCTACACCTTC,CATSRDRANYGYTF
TRBV30,TRBJ1-2,NA,TRBD1,TGTGCCTGGAGTACAGGGGACTATGGCTACACCTTC,CAWSTGDYGYTF
TRBV28,TRBJ2-1,NA,TRBD2,TGTGCCAGCAGTGGGACTAGCGGGAGGGCGGACAATGAGCAGTTCTTC,CASSGTSGRADNEQFF
TRBV18,TRBJ2-2,NA,NA,TGTGCCAGCTCACCCCTGAGTGGCGGGGAGCTGTTTTTT,CASSPLSGGELFF
TRBV6-1,TRBJ1-2,NA,TRBD1,TGTGCCAGCAGCCTCCGAGGACAGGGTTATGGCTACACCTTC,CASSLRGQGYGYTF
TRBV6-5,TRBJ2-7,NA,NA,TGTGCCAGCAGTTATTCGGGTCCCCGTGGCGAGCAGTACTTC,CASSYSGPRGEQYF
TRBV2,TRBJ2-4,NA,TRBD1,TGTGCCAGCAGTCTAGAAGGACAGGGAGCCAAAAACATTCAGTACTTC,CASSLEGQGAKNIQYF
TRBV29-1,TRBJ2-5,NA,TRBD2,TGCAGCGTTGATAAGCGGGAGTCGGGCAGGGAGACCCAGTACTTC,CSVDKRESGRETQYF
TRBV4-3,TRBJ2-1,NA,NA,TGCGCCAGCAGCCAAGAAGACCTCTTTGGGACTCGGTACTACAATGAGCAGTTCTTC,CASSQEDLFGTRYYNEQFF
TRBV15,TRBJ2-7,NA,TRBD1,TGTGCCACCAGCAGAGGGTGGGGGACAGGCTCCAGCGAGCAGTACTTC,CATSRGWGTGSSEQYF
TRBV19,TRBJ2-7,NA,TRBD2,TGTGCCAGTAGTATTAGCGGGGGGAACTCCTACGAGCAGTACTTC,CASSISGGNSYEQYF
TRBV20-1,TRBJ2-7,NA,NA,TGCAGTGCTGCGATCGCGTACGGGCAGTACTTC,CSAAIAYGQYF
TRBV28,TRBJ1-4,NA,NA,TGTGCCAGCAGTCAGATTCCAACTAATGAAAAACTGTTTTTT,CASSQIPTNEKLFF
TRBV4-1,TRBJ2-7,once,TRBD1,TGCGCCAGCAGCTACAGGGGGGCCGACGAGCAGTACTTC,CASSYRGADEQYF
TRBV4-2,TRBJ2-2,NA,NA,TGTGCCAGCAGCCACGCCCTGGCAGCGGGCGGGGAGCTGTTTTTT,CASSHALAAGGELFF
TRBV10-3,TRBJ2-3,once,TRBD2,TGTGCCATCAGTGACCCGGGGAGGGCCGGCACAGATACGCAGTATTTT,CAISDPGRAGTDTQYF
TRBV2,TRBJ2-5,NA,TRBD2,TGTGCCAGCAGTGTACCGGGACTAGTTTTCGAGACCCAGTACTTC,CASSVPGLVFETQYF
TRBV6-6,TRBJ2-2,few,NA,TGTGCCAGCAGCCCTGGGACTGTGAACACCGGGGAGCTGTTTTTT,CASSPGTVNTGELFF
TRBV6-5,TRBJ1-5,NA,NA,TGTGCCAGCAGTAAGGGGTGGAGGGGCAATCAGCCCCAGCATTTT,CASSKGWRGNQPQHF
TRBV10-1,TRBJ2-7,few,NA,TGCGCCAGCAGTTCTACAGGGACCACCTACGAGCAGTACTTC,CASSSTGTTYEQYF
TRBV5-6,TRBJ1-4,NA,TRBD1,TGTGCCAGCAGCCCTGGACAGGGGGCGAGGGAAAAACTGTTTTTT,CASSPGQGAREKLFF
TRBV19,TRBJ2-2,NA,TRBD2,TGTGCCAGTAGTTTCCTAGCGGGATTCACCGGGGAGCTGTTTTTT,CASSFLAGFTGELFF